Sequencing of this T cell receptor (beta chain) was carried out in a study of blood T cells in healthy people across ages. Study observations and caveats: Roughly linearly, TCR beta diversity per million T cells fell as age increased.

Details on this clonotype: Its cognate antigen is unknown.

Next came a second PCR, run for 7 to 11 cycles, which used a sample-barcoded 5' primer along with a J-beta primer mix. TCRdb itself ran the 5' RACE reads through MiXCR, one entry per CDR3 protein. In the table there are hundreds of thousands of distinct CDR3 sequences, roughly three fifths of which are singletons. Source material: blood. The sequence derives from a man aged 40-49 years in good health.

In nucleotides, the CDR3 is TGTGCCAGCAGGTCATTGGGACAGGCTCCCTCCTACGAGCAGTACTTC. Translated, it gives CASRSLGQAPSYEQYF. V is TRBV6-1 and J is TRBJ2-7; TRBD1 matches 8 bases. Trimming removed 6 bases from V and 0 bases from J; junction bases left unmatched: 10. In germline, CDR1 is MNHNS, CDR2 SASEGT. CDR3 length: 16 residues.